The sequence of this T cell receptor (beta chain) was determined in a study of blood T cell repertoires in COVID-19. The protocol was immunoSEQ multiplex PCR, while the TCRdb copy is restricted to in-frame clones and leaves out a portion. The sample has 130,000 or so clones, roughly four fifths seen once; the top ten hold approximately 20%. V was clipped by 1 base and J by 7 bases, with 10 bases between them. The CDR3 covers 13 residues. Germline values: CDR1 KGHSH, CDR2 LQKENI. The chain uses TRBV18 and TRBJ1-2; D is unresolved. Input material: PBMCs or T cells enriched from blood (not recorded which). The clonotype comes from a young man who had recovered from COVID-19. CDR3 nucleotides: TGTGCCAGCTCACCACTTGAGTCATTTGGCTACACCTTC. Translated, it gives CASSPLESFGYTF.